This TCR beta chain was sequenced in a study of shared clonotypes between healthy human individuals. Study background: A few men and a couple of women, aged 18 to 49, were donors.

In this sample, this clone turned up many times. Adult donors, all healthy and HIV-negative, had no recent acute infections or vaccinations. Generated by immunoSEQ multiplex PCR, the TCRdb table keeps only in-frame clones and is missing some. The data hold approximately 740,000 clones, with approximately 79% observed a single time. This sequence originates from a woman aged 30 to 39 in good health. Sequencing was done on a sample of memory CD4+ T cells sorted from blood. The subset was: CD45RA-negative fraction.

CDR3: CASSNRTGFTQSSYGYTF. The CDR3 coding sequence is TGTGCCAGCAGTAATAGAACAGGGTTCACCCAATCATCCTATGGCTACACCTTC. The chain couples TRBV27 to TRBJ1-2; TRBD1 is a possible D gene (6 bases). V gave up 5 bases and J gave up 4 bases, with 26 bases separating them. The CDR3 contains 18 residues. Per the germline V gene, CDR1 is MNHEY and CDR2 is SMNVEV (reference sequence).